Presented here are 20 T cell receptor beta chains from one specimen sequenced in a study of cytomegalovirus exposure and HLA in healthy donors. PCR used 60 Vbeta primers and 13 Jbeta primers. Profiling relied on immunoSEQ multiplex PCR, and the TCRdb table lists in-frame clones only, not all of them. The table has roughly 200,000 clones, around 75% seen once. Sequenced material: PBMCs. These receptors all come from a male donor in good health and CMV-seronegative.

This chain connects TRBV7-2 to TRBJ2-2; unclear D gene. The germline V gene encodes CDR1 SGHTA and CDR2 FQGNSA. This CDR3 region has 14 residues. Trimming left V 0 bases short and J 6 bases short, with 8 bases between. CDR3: CASSLAERAGELFF. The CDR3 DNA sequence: TGTGCCAGCAGCTTAGCGGAGAGAGCCGGGGAGCTGTTTTTT.

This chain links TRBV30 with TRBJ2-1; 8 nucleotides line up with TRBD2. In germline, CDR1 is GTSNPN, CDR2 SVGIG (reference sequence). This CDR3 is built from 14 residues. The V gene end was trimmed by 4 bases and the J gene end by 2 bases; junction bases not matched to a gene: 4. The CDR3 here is CAWNSGGPYNEQFF. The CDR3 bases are TGTGCCTGGAACAGCGGGGGCCCCTACAATGAGCAGTTCTTC.

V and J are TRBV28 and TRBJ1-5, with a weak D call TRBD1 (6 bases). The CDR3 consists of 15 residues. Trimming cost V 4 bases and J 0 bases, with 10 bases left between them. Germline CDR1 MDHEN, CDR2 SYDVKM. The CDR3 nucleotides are TGTGCCAGCAGTTCCACAGGGTATAGCAATCAGCCCCAGCATTTT. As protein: CASSSTGYSNQPQHF.

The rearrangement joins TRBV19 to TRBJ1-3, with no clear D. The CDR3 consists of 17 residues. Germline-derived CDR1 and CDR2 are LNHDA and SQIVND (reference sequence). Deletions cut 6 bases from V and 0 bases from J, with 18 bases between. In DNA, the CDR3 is TGTGCCAGTAGACGTCTTTCGGCAGGATTCTCTGGAAACACCATATATTTT. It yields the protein CASRRLSAGFSGNTIYF.

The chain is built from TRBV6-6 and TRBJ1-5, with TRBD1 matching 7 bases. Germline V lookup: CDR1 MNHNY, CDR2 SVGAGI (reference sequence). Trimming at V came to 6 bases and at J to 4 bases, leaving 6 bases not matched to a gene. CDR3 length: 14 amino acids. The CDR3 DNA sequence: TGTGCCAGCAGGGGGGACAGCTGGAATCAGCCCCAGCATTTT. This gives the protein CASRGDSWNQPQHF.

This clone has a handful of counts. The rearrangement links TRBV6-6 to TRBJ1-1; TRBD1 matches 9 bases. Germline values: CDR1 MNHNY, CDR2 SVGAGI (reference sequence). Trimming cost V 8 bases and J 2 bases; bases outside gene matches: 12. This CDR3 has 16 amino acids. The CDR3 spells CASSLIPTGGNTEAFF. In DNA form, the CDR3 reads TGTGCCAGCTCCCTTATCCCGACAGGGGGAAACACTGAAGCTTTCTTT.

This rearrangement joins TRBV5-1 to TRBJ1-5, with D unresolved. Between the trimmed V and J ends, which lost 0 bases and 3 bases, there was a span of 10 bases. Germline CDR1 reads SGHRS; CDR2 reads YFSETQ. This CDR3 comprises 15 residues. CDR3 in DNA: TGCGCCAGCAGCTTGGATGGAGCGGACAATCAGCCCCAGCATTTT. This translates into CASSLDGADNQPQHF.

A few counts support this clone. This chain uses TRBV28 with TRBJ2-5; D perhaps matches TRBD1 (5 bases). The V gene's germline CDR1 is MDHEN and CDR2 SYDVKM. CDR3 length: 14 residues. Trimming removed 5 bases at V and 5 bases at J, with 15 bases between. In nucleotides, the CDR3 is TGTGCCAGCAGTCCCCCCATGGCAGGGGAGACCCAGTACTTC. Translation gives CASSPPMAGETQYF.

The CDR3 loop reads CASSLTFAETQYF. DNA for the CDR3: TGTGCCAGCAGCTTAACGTTTGCGGAGACCCAGTACTTC. The chain carries TRBV7-3 and TRBJ2-5; no reliable D call. The V gene lost 0 bases and the J gene lost 5 bases, with 7 bases spanning the gap. The germline gives CDR1 SGHTA, CDR2 FQGTGA. The CDR3 is 13 residues long.

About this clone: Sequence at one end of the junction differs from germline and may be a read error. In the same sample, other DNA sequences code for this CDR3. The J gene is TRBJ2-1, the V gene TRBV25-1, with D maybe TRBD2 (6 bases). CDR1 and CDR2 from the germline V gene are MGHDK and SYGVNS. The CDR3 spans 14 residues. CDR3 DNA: TGCGCCAGTGTCCCCGGGAGCTCCTACAATGAGCAGTTCTTC. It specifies CASVPGSSYNEQFF.

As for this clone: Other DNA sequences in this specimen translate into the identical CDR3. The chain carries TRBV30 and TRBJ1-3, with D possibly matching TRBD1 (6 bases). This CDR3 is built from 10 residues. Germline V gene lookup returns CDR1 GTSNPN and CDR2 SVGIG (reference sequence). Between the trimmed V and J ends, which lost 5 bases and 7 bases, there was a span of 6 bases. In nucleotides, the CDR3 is TGTGCCTGGGGGGGCAACACCATATATTTT. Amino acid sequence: CAWGGNTIYF.

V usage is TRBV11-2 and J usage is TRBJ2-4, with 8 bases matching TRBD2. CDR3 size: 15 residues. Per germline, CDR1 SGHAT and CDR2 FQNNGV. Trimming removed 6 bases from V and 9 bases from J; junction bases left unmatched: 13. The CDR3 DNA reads TGTGCCAGCAGTTCCTCCGGGACTAGTGGGGGCATTCAGTACTTC. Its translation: CASSSSGTSGGIQYF.

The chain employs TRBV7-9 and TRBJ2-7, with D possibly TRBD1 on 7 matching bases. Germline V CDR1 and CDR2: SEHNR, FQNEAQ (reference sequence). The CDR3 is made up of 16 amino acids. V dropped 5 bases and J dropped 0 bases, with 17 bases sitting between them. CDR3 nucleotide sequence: TGTGCCAGCAGCCCCCGGACAGGCGGGATCTCCTACGAGCAGTACTTC. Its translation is CASSPRTGGISYEQYF.

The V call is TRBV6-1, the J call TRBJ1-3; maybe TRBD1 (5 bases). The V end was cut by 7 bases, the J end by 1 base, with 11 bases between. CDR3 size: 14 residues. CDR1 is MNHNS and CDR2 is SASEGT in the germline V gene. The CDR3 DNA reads TGTGCCAGCACCCAGGGTATTTCTGGAAACACCATATATTTT. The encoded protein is CASTQGISGNTIYF.

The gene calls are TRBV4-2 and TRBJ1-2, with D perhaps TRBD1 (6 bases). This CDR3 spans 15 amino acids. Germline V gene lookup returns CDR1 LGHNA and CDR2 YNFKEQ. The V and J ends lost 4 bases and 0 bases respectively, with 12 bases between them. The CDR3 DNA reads TGTGCCAGCAGCCCCTTACAGGGTTCTAACTATGGCTACACCTTC. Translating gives CASSPLQGSNYGYTF.

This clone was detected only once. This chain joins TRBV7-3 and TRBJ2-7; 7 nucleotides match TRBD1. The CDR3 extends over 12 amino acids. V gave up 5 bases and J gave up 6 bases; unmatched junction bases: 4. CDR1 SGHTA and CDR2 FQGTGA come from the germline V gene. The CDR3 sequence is CASSAQGSEQYF. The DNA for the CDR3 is TGTGCCAGCAGCGCACAGGGGTCCGAGCAGTACTTC.

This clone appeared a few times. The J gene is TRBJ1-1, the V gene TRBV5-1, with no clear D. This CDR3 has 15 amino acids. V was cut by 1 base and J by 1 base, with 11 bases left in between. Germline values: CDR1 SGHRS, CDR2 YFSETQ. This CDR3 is CASSLWVGENTEAFF. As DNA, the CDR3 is TGCGCCAGCAGCTTGTGGGTCGGAGAGAACACTGAAGCTTTCTTT.

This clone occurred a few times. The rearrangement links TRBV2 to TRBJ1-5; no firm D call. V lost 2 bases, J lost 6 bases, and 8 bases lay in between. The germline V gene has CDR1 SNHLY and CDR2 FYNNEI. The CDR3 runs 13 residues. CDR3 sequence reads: CASSEKYGQPQHF. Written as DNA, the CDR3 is TGTGCCAGCAGTGAAAAGTACGGTCAGCCCCAGCATTTT.

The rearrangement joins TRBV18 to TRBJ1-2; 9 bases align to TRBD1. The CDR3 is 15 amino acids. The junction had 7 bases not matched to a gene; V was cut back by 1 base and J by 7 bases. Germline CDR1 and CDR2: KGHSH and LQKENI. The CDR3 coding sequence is TGTGCCAGCTCACCACAGGGACAGGGAGTGTTTGGCTACACCTTC. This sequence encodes CASSPQGQGVFGYTF.

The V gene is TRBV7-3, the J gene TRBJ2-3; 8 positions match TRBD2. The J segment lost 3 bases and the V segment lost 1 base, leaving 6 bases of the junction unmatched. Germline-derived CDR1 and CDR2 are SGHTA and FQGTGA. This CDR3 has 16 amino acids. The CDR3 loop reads CASSLNSRGGTDTQYF. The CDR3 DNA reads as TGTGCCAGCAGCTTAAATAGTCGGGGGGGAACAGATACGCAGTATTTT.